Below, one T cell receptor beta chain is given with its context. This clonotype counts as medium-sized (0.01 to 0.1%) based on its frequency; no count is recorded. The specificity of this receptor is unknown. Sequenced donors were patients with carbamazepine-induced Stevens-Johnson syndrome or toxic epidermal necrolysis (CBZ-SJS/TEN). The peripheral blood repertoires were obtained from CBZ-SJS/TEN patients of Han Chinese origin (about 5) and European origin (about 6). Next-generation sequencing was used to profile the T cell receptor repertoires of patients with drug-induced severe cutaneous adverse reactions in a search for drug-specific clonotypes. The RNA source was either peripheral blood mononuclear cells or blister cells from skin lesions. Library preparation used the iRepertoire multiplex PCR system with TCR subtype-specific primers for both bulk and single-cell sequencing. Multiplex PCR with primers aimed at the V, D and J gene regions produced the bulk TCR beta libraries. Approximately 100-550 ng of RNA per sample was used as input for bulk TCR library preparation. Bulk TCR beta amplicons were sequenced on an Illumina MiSeq. Turning to the authors' computational methods: Sample misassignments and low-quality sequencing reads were filtered out during quality control steps. CDR3 was defined as the amino acids between the V-gene Y[YFLI]C motif and the J-segment [FW]GXGT motif. CDR3 clonotypes and TRBV and TRBJ gene assignments were based on the IMGT database. For each sample, TRBV expression was normalized against the mean for the same gene in PBMC from more than 40 healthy donors. TCRdb reprocessed the reads and provides one entry for every CDR3 protein sequence; no DNA is given. TCRdb, not the original authors, processed these V and J calls. This sample's listing comprises about 1,600 distinct CDR3 sequences. Of the sample, around 13% falls within the top ten clones.

This entry is derived from a study of T cells in severe cutaneous drug reactions (dated by TCRdb to between 2018 and 2021). Study-level background: Recruitment took place between 2011 and 2018, drawing patients from Taiwan, Thailand and a European registry network. Single-cell sequencing, quantitative PCR validation, functional assays and transgenic mouse experiments were combined with bulk TCR sequencing. Biological samples, such as blister fluids/cells and PBMC, were collected from patients during the acute or recovery stage. Libraries used iRepertoire multiplex PCR; authors cited a comparison showing similar capture of abundant clonotypes across iRepertoire and 5' RACE methods with or without UMI. Enrollment was limited to patients whose SJS/TEN or DRESS diagnosis was probable or definite according to RegiSCAR criteria. The culprit drug was assigned using the Naranjo algorithm and the ALDEN drug causality algorithm.

Counted from cysteine to phenylalanine, this CDR3 has 14 amino acids. The entry carries no DNA sequence. The germline V gene yields SNHLY for CDR1 and FYNNEI for CDR2. Broader findings and caveats from the paper: TRBV12-4 usage was strongly increased in CBZ-SJS/TEN patients, averaging around 35% in blister cells and 4.5% to 6% in PBMC. Although undetectable or scarce in tolerant-control and healthy-donor PBMC, a public TCRbeta CDR3 was found in all seven CBZ-SJS/TEN blister samples, at a mean of roughly 13%. The authors noted that whether the public TCR generalizes to SJS/TEN caused by other drugs still needs further study.

The origin of this receptor is a human donor with Stevens-Johnson syndrome, a severe cutaneous drug reaction. The sequencing input was PBMCs. The chain is assembled from TRBV2 and TRBJ1-2; TCRdb reports TRBD1, a call that lacks DNA to check it against. The CDR3 protein: CASSVKTGTDGYTF.